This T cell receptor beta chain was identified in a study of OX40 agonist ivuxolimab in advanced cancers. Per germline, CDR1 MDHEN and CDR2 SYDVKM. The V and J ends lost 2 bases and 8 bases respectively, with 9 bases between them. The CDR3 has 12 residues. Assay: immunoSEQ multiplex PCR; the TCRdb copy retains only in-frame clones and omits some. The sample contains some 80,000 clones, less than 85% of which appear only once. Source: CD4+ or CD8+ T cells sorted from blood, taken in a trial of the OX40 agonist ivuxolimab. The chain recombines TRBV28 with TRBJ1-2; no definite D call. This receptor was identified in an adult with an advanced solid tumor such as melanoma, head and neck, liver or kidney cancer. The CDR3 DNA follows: TGTGCCAGCAGTTTAGGGTCAAGGGGCTACACCTTC. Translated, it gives CASSLGSRGYTF.